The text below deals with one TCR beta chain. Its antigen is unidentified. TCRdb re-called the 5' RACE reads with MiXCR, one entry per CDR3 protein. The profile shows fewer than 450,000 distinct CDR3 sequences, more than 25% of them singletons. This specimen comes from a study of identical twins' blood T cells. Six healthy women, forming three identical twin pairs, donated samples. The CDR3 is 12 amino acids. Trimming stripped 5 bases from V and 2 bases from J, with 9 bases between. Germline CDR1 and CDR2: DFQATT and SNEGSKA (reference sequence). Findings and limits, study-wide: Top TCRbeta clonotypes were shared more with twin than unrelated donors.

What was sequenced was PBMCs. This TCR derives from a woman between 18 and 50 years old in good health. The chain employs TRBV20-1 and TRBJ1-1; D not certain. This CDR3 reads CSAQSGNTEAFF. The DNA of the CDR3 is TGCAGTGCTCAAAGCGGTAACACTGAAGCTTTCTTT.